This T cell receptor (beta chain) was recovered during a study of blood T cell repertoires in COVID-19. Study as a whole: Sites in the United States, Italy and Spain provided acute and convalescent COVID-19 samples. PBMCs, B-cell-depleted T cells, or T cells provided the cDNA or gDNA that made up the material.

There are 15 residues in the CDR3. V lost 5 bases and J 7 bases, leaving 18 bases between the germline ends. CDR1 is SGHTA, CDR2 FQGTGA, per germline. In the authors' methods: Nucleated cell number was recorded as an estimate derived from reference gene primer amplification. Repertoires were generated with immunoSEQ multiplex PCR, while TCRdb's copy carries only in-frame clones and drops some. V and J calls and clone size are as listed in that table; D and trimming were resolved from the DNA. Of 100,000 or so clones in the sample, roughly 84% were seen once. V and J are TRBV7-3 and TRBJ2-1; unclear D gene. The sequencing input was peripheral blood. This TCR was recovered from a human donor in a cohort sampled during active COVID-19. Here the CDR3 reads CASSQIPGPQNEQFF. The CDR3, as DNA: TGTGCCAGCAGCCAAATTCCGGGTCCCCAAAATGAGCAGTTCTTC.